This TCR beta chain was obtained from a study of blood T cell repertoires in COVID-19. Overall study context: Samples taken during acute and convalescent COVID-19 were collected in the United States, Italy and Spain. PBMCs, B-cell-depleted T cells, or T cells were the source of the cDNA or gDNA that made up the material.

Enrollment of patients from Seattle took place during active infection, with longitudinal follow-up. CDR3 length equals 13 residues. Deletions cut 6 bases from V and 3 bases from J, with 12 bases between. CDR1 is MNHEY, CDR2 SMNVEV, per germline (reference sequence). TCRdb keeps only in-frame clones here, not all; method: immunoSEQ multiplex PCR. The sample records 250,000 to 300,000 clones, around nine tenths being singletons. This clone was recorded only once. The sequence was obtained from a woman aged 30 to 39 with COVID-19, enrolled during active disease. Sequenced: peripheral blood. This sequence joins TRBV27 and TRBJ2-7, with D perhaps matching TRBD2 (5 bases). The CDR3 bases are TGTGCCAGCAGCCCGAGCGGTTACTACGAGCAGTACTTC. Its translation: CASSPSGYYEQYF.